This record concerns one T cell receptor (beta chain) sequence. The sample comes from a study of shared clonotypes between healthy human individuals. Germline loops: CDR1 MNHNS, CDR2 SASEGT. V dropped 5 bases and J dropped 3 bases, with 11 bases sitting between them. This CDR3 comprises 13 residues. Generated by immunoSEQ multiplex PCR, the TCRdb table keeps only in-frame clones and is missing some. This table holds more than 2,000,000 clones, about 92% found once. The chain employs TRBV6-1 and TRBJ2-7; D call uncertain. The sample taken for sequencing was naive CD4+ T cells sorted from blood. Subset defined: CD45RA+ positively selected. The TCR originated in a man younger than 35 in good health. Here the CDR3 reads CASSRLSHYEQYF. CDR3 bases: TGTGCCAGCAGTAGACTCAGTCACTACGAGCAGTACTTC.